The 19 T cell receptor beta chains below were found in one sample sequenced in a study of T cells after posttransplantation cyclophosphamide. Sequenced by immunoSEQ multiplex PCR; TCRdb stores in-frame clones only, minus some. This table has 7,000 to 10,000 clones, approximately 81% appearing once. Cyclophosphamide on days +3 and +4 followed busulfan-fludarabine conditioning and a marrow graft. The sample consisted of PBMCs, taken after allogeneic stem cell transplant with posttransplant cyclophosphamide. These receptors were taken from a female patient aged 40 to 55 who received an allogeneic stem cell transplant from an unrelated donor, was CMV-positive, and had no GVHD. A share of the T cells may be of graft donor origin.

This rearrangement joins TRBV15 to TRBJ1-4; 9 bases are a match to TRBD1. With V trimmed by 6 bases and J by 6 bases, 8 bases remained unmatched. This CDR3 contains 15 residues. Germline V gene lookup returns CDR1 LNHNV and CDR2 YYDKDF (reference sequence). The CDR3 DNA follows: TGTGCCACCAGGAAGGGGGGACAGGGAGATGAAAAACTGTTTTTT. It yields the protein CATRKGGQGDEKLFF.

The chain uses TRBV5-1 and TRBJ2-5, with 9 nucleotides matching TRBD2. CDR1 is SGHRS, CDR2 YFSETQ, per germline. Trimming at V came to 4 bases and at J to 5 bases, leaving 12 bases not matched to a gene. The CDR3 has 16 amino acids. CDR3 in DNA: TGCGCCAGCAGCCGGGACCCCCCTAGCGGGGCTGAGACCCAGTACTTC. As protein: CASSRDPPSGAETQYF.

J is TRBJ1-2 and V is TRBV19; D gene unclear. Germline V gene lookup returns CDR1 LNHDA and CDR2 SQIVND (reference sequence). V lost 5 bases and J lost 5, with 9 bases in between. The CDR3 is 12 amino acids. Here the CDR3 DNA reads TGTGCCAGTAGTCCCCTCGGTTATGGCTACACCTTC. This gives the protein CASSPLGYGYTF.

The chain's CDR3 is CASSPTGPDTQYF. DNA for the CDR3: TGTGCCAGCTCACCGACAGGGCCAGATACGCAGTATTTT. The chain recombines TRBV18 with TRBJ2-3, with TRBD1 matching over 7 bases. Trimming removed 3 bases from V and 4 bases from J; junction bases left unmatched: 1. The germline V gene has CDR1 KGHSH and CDR2 LQKENI. The CDR3 is 13 residues long.

The V call is TRBV7-8, the J call TRBJ2-5; D is possibly TRBD2 (5 bases). Germline V gene data show CDR1 as SGHVS and CDR2 as FQNEAQ. Trimming cost V 6 bases and J 4 bases, with 12 bases left between them. This CDR3 region has 13 residues. CDR3 residues: CASSGLSPETQYF. The CDR3 nucleotides are TGTGCCAGCAGTGGACTTTCCCCAGAGACCCAGTACTTC.

This chain joins TRBV19 and TRBJ2-3; D is undetermined. The germline V gene has CDR1 LNHDA and CDR2 SQIVND (reference sequence). The CDR3 loop spans 13 amino acids. V was trimmed by 5 bases and J by 4 bases, leaving 10 bases between them. CDR3 sequence (DNA): TGTGCCAGTAGTTTTACAGTTCCAGATACGCAGTATTTT. It yields the protein CASSFTVPDTQYF. Looking up the rest from reference TRBV19 and TRBJ2-3 gives the full variable domain: DGGITQSPKYLFRKEGQNVTLSCEQNLNHDAMYWYRQDPGQGLRLIYYSQIVNDFQKGDIAEGYSVSREKKESFPLTVTSAQKNPTAFYLCASSFTVPDTQYFGPGTRLTVL.

J is TRBJ2-2 and V is TRBV7-3; tentatively, D is TRBD1 (7 bases). This CDR3 is 15 amino acids long. Germline V gene data show CDR1 as SGHTA and CDR2 as FQGTGA. The V and J ends lost 7 bases and 2 bases respectively, with 14 bases between them. The CDR3, as DNA: TGTGCCAGCACCCAGGGGGGTTTCAACACCGGGGAGCTGTTTTTT. This codes for CASTQGGFNTGELFF.

The chain has TRBV2 and TRBJ1-2, with TRBD1 as a possible D gene (5 bases). CDR3 size: 13 residues. CDR1 SNHLY and CDR2 FYNNEI come from the germline V gene. Trimming took off 6 bases at V and 0 bases at J, with 8 bases between the two ends. DNA for the CDR3: TGTGCCAGCAGCTCAGGGACTAACTATGGCTACACCTTC. This codes for CASSSGTNYGYTF.

The rearrangement links TRBV7-9 to TRBJ2-1; TRBD2 aligns across 11 bases. The J segment lost 4 bases and the V segment lost 5 bases, leaving 7 bases of the junction unmatched. The CDR3 has 16 residues. Germline assignment: CDR1 SEHNR and CDR2 FQNEAQ (reference sequence). The CDR3, as DNA: TGTGCCAGCAGCCCCCTGGGACTAGCGGAATACAATGAGCAGTTCTTC. It encodes CASSPLGLAEYNEQFF.

The J gene is TRBJ1-2, the V gene TRBV9; tentative D call: TRBD1 (6 bases). CDR3 length equals 14 residues. V was clipped by 0 bases and J by 6 bases, with 12 bases between them. The germline V gene has CDR1 SGDLS and CDR2 YYNGEE. CDR3 sequence reads: CASSVGTGGDGYTF. The CDR3 DNA reads TGTGCCAGCAGCGTAGGGACGGGGGGCGATGGCTACACCTTC.

The rearrangement links TRBV27 to TRBJ1-4; 7 bases align to TRBD1. J was trimmed by 8 bases and V by 2 bases; bases with no gene match: 5. The CDR3 consists of 14 residues. Germline V gene lookup returns CDR1 MNHEY and CDR2 SMNVEV (reference sequence). The CDR3 DNA follows: TGTGCCAGCAGTTTACGACAGGGTCGGGAAAAACTGTTTTTT. It translates to CASSLRQGREKLFF.

This clone turned up a few times. The chain employs TRBV13 and TRBJ2-5; TRBD2 agrees at 11 bases. V lost 3 bases, J lost 5 bases, and 11 bases stayed unmatched. Germline lookup yields CDR1 PRHDT and CDR2 FYEKMQ (reference sequence). The CDR3 contains 17 residues. The CDR3 DNA reads as TGTGCCAGCAGCTTGTCACTAGCGGGGGTGTTTAGGGAGACCCAGTACTTC. Translated, it gives CASSLSLAGVFRETQYF.

This chain uses TRBV7-2 with TRBJ2-1; 9 bases map to TRBD2. The ends lost 11 bases at V and 2 bases at J; junction bases unmatched: 4. The germline V gene encodes CDR1 SGHTA and CDR2 FQGNSA. The CDR3 has 13 residues. The CDR3 loop reads CAVAGGPYNEQFF. The DNA of the CDR3 is TGTGCCGTCGCGGGGGGGCCCTACAATGAGCAGTTCTTC.

The chain joins TRBV29-1 to TRBJ1-4, with D tentatively TRBD1 (5 bases). The CDR3 runs to 12 residues. Trimming shortened V by 7 bases and J by 2 bases, and 8 bases separated the two germline ends. Germline V gene sequence: CDR1 SQVTM, CDR2 ANQGSEA. DNA for the CDR3: TGCAGCGCCCAGGGTACTAATGAAAAACTGTTTTTT. This codes for CSAQGTNEKLFF.

Of note for this clone: The sample contains more than one DNA sequence encoding this CDR3. This chain connects TRBV6-1 to TRBJ2-7; 8 nucleotides align to TRBD2. This CDR3 comprises 19 residues. V trimming: 4 bases; J trimming: 1 base; junction bases outside the gene matches: 18. Germline loops: CDR1 MNHNS, CDR2 SASEGT. The CDR3 region is CASSARGGQSTPFSYEQYF. The CDR3 nucleotides read TGTGCCAGCAGTGCTCGCGGGGGGCAATCGACGCCCTTTTCCTACGAGCAGTACTTC.

J is TRBJ2-3 and V is TRBV2; 9 bases align to TRBD1. Germline lookup yields CDR1 SNHLY and CDR2 FYNNEI. The CDR3 totals 19 residues. Unmatched junction bases numbered 18, after V lost 6 bases and J lost 2 bases. This CDR3 is CASRPLLRGTGHDTDTQYF. CDR3 sequence (DNA): TGTGCCAGCAGGCCCCTCCTGAGGGGGACAGGGCATGACACAGATACGCAGTATTTT.

The chain links TRBV30 to TRBJ2-1; a weak D match, TRBD1 (5 bases). The CDR3 is made up of 12 amino acids. V was clipped by 3 bases and J by 8 bases, with 11 bases between them. Germline CDR1 and CDR2: GTSNPN and SVGIG (reference sequence). CDR3 in amino acids: CAWRGPFDEQFF. The CDR3 nucleotides are TGTGCCTGGAGGGGGCCGTTCGATGAGCAGTTCTTC.

The chain uses TRBV29-1 and TRBJ2-7; 9 positions match TRBD1. Germline CDR1 is SQVTM and CDR2 is ANQGSEA. The CDR3 length is 14 residues. V shed 6 bases, J shed 4 bases, and the junction held 10 bases outside the gene matches. CDR3 nucleotides: TGCAGCGTGGGGACCGGGACAGGGCCTTACGAGCAGTACTTC. This encodes CSVGTGTGPYEQYF.

This clone was counted a single time. The chain couples TRBV13 to TRBJ2-5; TRBD1 agrees at 8 bases. With the DNA end fitting TRBJ2-7 better, the J assignment may be wrong. CDR1 and CDR2 (germline): PRHDT, FYEKMQ (reference sequence). CDR3 size: 14 residues. CDR3 sequence: CASSFPDRAHEQYF. CDR3 coding DNA: TGTGCCAGCAGCTTCCCGGACAGGGCCCACGAGCAGTACTTC.